This is a list of T cell receptor beta chains from one sample in a study of blood T cell repertoires in COVID-19. Data came from immunoSEQ multiplex PCR; TCRdb stores just in-frame clones and leaves some out. Of 99,000 or so clones listed, approximately 72% are singletons. The specimen sequenced was peripheral blood. These receptors came from a woman between 65 and 79 years old with acute or convalescent COVID-19. CDR3s include the opening cysteine and the closing phenylalanine or tryptophan. The order of the fields is D gene, V gene, J gene, clone size, CDR3 DNA, CDR3 protein. The D gene is left open where the match is weak. Rows may omit the clone size; those that give it use once, few, many or a size class.

NA	TRBV14	TRBJ1-1	NA	TGTGCCAGCAGCCGAGACCTGGGGGCAGGGACTGAAGCTTTCTTT	CASSRDLGAGTEAFF
TRBD1	TRBV14	TRBJ2-1	NA	TGTGCCAGCAGCCAGACAGGGTTGGGAACGAATGAGCAGTTCTTC	CASSQTGLGTNEQFF
TRBD2	TRBV9	TRBJ2-3	NA	TGTGCCAGCAGCGTCCAGCCCCTAGCGGGGGATACGCAGTATTTT	CASSVQPLAGDTQYF
TRBD1	TRBV5-1	TRBJ1-2	NA	TGCGCCAGCAGCTTAGGCCGTGGGACAGGCAACTATGGCTACACCTTC	CASSLGRGTGNYGYTF
NA	TRBV6-1	TRBJ1-2	NA	TGTGCCAGCAGTGAATTAACAGCTAACTATGGCTACACCTTC	CASSELTANYGYTF
NA	TRBV5-6	TRBJ2-2	NA	TGTGCCAGCAGCTTGCTTGTCACCGGGGAGCTGTTTTTT	CASSLLVTGELFF
TRBD1	TRBV2	TRBJ1-4	NA	TGTGCCAGCAGACGGTCGGGACAGAGTAATGAAAAACTGTTTTTT	CASRRSGQSNEKLFF
TRBD2	TRBV29-1	TRBJ2-7	NA	TGCAGCGTGGGGGGGACCCCCTCCTACGAGCAGTACTTC	CSVGGTPSYEQYF
NA	TRBV6-5	TRBJ1-1	NA	TGTGCCAGCAGTTATAGTTATGTATCTGAAGCTTTCTTT	CASSYSYVSEAFF
TRBD1	TRBV5-1	TRBJ1-2	NA	TGCGCCAGCAGCGGGGGGACAGACTCGAACTATGGCTACACCTTC	CASSGGTDSNYGYTF
NA	TRBV5-4	TRBJ1-1	NA	TGTGCCAGCAGCTTGCCTGACAGAGATAACACTGAAGCTTTCTTT	CASSLPDRDNTEAFF
NA	TRBV15	TRBJ1-5	NA	TGTGCCACCAGCAGGGGCGAGAAGCCCCAGCATTTT	CATSRGEKPQHF
TRBD2	TRBV11-3	TRBJ2-3	once	TGTGCCAGCAGCCCCCAGCGGGGGGTCATAGATACGCAGTATTTT	CASSPQRGVIDTQYF
NA	TRBV6-6	TRBJ1-4	NA	TGTGCCAGCAGCCAAAATGAAAAACTGTTTTTT	CASSQNEKLFF
TRBD1	TRBV5-1	TRBJ1-1	NA	TGCGCCAGCAGCCTTTCAGGGGGTAACCCGGGGAACACTGAAGCTTTCTTT	CASSLSGGNPGNTEAFF
NA	TRBV5-1	TRBJ1-1	once	TGCGCCAGCAGCTCGCTTCCTGGCAGGGGCGGTAACACTGAAGCTTTCTTT	CASSSLPGRGGNTEAFF
NA	TRBV19	TRBJ1-1	NA	TGTGCCAGTAGTATCCCAGGGGCTACTGAAGCTTTCTTT	CASSIPGATEAFF
TRBD2	TRBV11-2	TRBJ2-3	NA	TGTGCCAGCAGCTTAGTTGGGGGACTAGCGGTAGAGACAGATACGCAGTATTTT	CASSLVGGLAVETDTQYF
NA	TRBV11-2	TRBJ2-7	NA	TGTGCCAGCAGCTTAGGATTGAACGGGGAGCAGTACTTC	CASSLGLNGEQYF
NA	TRBV7-2	TRBJ2-3	NA	TGTGCCAGCAGCTTCGGGCGAGGGACAGATACGCAGTATTTT	CASSFGRGTDTQYF
TRBD2	TRBV6-4	TRBJ2-3	NA	TGTGCCAGCAGTGCGGAGCGGGGAAGGGATACGCAGTATTTT	CASSAERGRDTQYF
NA	TRBV9	TRBJ1-3	few	TGTGCCAGCAGCGTCGGTGGGGCAGGGATCTCTGGAAACACCATATATTTT	CASSVGGAGISGNTIYF